One sample yielded the 6 T cell receptor beta chains listed below, sequenced in a study of blood T cell repertoires in COVID-19. Measured with immunoSEQ multiplex PCR; TCRdb has only the in-frame clones, and not every one. The sample includes under 140,000 clones, about 72% of them seen just once. Sequenced sample: peripheral blood. The receptors were sampled from an older woman with acute or convalescent COVID-19.

This clone was seen once. CDR3 in DNA: TGTGCCAGCAGTTACTCCGGGACAGGGATCGATTCACCCCTCCACTTT. Translating it yields CASSYSGTGIDSPLHF. This chain connects TRBV6-5 to TRBJ1-6, with TRBD1 matching over 9 bases. This CDR3 contains 16 residues. V was clipped by 0 bases and J by 8 bases; unmatched bases: 5. CDR1 is MNHEY and CDR2 is SVGAGI in the germline V gene.

V and J are TRBV6-1 and TRBJ1-6; 8 bases map to TRBD1. This CDR3 contains 15 residues. V lost 2 bases to trimming and J lost 9 bases; unmatched junction nucleotides: 6. From germline, CDR1 is MNHNS and CDR2 SASEGT. CDR3 sequence reads: CASSEKQGVGSPLHF. As DNA, the CDR3 is TGTGCCAGCAGTGAAAAACAGGGGGTCGGTTCACCCCTCCACTTT.

This clone was picked up a small number of times. This chain uses TRBV4-1 with TRBJ1-1; 8 bases align to TRBD1. Germline assignment: CDR1 MGHRA and CDR2 YSYEKL. This CDR3 is 15 amino acids long. With 0 bases clipped from V and 4 bases from J, the junction kept 4 bases outside the gene matches. This CDR3 is CASSQEGQVGTEAFF. As DNA, the CDR3 is TGCGCCAGCAGCCAAGAGGGACAGGTAGGCACTGAAGCTTTCTTT.

V is TRBV6-5 and J is TRBJ2-1; D uncertain. CDR1 and CDR2 (germline): MNHEY, SVGAGI. V shed 7 bases and J shed 2 bases, with 3 bases lying between them. CDR3 size: 11 residues. The CDR3 DNA reads TGTGCCAGCACTCCCTACAATGAGCAGTTCTTC. This sequence encodes CASTPYNEQFF.

CDR3 coding DNA: TGTGCCAGCAGTTCCAGAGGGCCGTTATATAGCAATCAGCCCCAGCATTTT. This translates into CASSSRGPLYSNQPQHF. The chain has TRBV27 and TRBJ1-5; D ambiguous. The CDR3 covers 17 residues. V was pared by 4 bases and J by 0 bases, with 16 bases between. In germline, CDR1 is MNHEY, CDR2 SMNVEV (reference sequence).

The J gene is TRBJ1-1, the V gene TRBV20-1, with unresolved D. Looked up from germline, CDR1 is DFQATT and CDR2 is SNEGSKA (reference sequence). Trimming cost V 5 bases and J 1 base, with 5 bases left between them. CDR3 length: 11 residues. CDR3 sequence: CSALKNTEAFF. The CDR3 DNA follows: TGCAGTGCTTTAAAGAACACTGAAGCTTTCTTT.